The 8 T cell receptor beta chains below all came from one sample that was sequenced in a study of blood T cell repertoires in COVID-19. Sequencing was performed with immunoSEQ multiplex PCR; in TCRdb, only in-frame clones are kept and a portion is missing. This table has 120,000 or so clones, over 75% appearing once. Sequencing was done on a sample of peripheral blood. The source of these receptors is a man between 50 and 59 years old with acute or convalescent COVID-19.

The CDR3 here is CASSRGGDSGANVLTF. DNA of the CDR3: TGTGCCAGCAGCAGGGGCGGAGACTCTGGGGCCAACGTCCTGACTTTC. This chain uses TRBV5-4 with TRBJ2-6, with a tentative D call TRBD1 (5 bases). Germline values: CDR1 SGHNT, CDR2 YYREEE (reference sequence). The ends were cut back, 4 bases at V and 0 bases at J, with 11 bases in the middle. The CDR3 sequence is 16 residues long. Using reference TRBV5-4 and TRBJ2-6 for the parts outside the CDR3, the full variable domain is ETGVTQSPTHLIKTRGQQVTLRCSSQSGHNTVSWYQQALGQGPQFIFQYYREEENGRGNFPPRFSGLQFPNYSSELNVNALELDDSALYLCASSRGGDSGANVLTFGAGSRLTVL.

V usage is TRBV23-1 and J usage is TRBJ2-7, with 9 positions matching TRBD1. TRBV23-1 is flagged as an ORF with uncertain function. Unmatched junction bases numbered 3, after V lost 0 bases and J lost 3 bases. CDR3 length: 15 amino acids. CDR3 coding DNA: TGCGCCAGCAGTCAATCGGACAGGGGAAACTACGAGCAGTACTTC. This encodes CASSQSDRGNYEQYF.

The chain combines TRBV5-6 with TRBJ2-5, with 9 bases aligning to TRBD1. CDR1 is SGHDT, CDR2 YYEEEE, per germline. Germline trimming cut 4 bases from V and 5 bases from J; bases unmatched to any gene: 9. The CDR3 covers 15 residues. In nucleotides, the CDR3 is TGTGCCAGCAGCCCCGGGACAGGGTTTGGGGAGACCCAGTACTTC. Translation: CASSPGTGFGETQYF.

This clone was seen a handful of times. The CDR3 loop is CASSLGGSNNEQFF. As DNA, the CDR3 is TGTGCCAGCAGTTTGGGCGGGAGTAACAATGAGCAGTTCTTC. This chain uses TRBV6-2 or TRBV6-3 with TRBJ2-1; 7 bases are shared with TRBD2. The CDR3 covers 14 residues. Germline V gives CDR1 MNHEY, CDR2 SVGEGT. J lost 5 bases, V lost 4 bases, and 5 bases had no gene match.

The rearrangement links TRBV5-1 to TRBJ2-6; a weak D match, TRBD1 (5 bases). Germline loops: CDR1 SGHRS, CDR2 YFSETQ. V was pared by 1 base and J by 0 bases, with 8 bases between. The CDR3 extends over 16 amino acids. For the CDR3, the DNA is TGCGCCAGCAGCTTGCACAGGAACTCTGGGGCCAACGTCCTGACTTTC. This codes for CASSLHRNSGANVLTF.

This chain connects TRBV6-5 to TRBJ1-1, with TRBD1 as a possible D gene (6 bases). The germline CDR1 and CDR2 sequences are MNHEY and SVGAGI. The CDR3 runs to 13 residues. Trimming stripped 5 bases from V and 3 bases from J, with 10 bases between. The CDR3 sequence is CASSPDSYTEAFF. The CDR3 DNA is TGTGCCAGCAGTCCGGACAGCTACACTGAAGCTTTCTTT.

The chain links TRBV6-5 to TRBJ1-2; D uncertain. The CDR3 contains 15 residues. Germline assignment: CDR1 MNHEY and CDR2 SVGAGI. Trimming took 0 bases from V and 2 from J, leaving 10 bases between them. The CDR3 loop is CASSYSREANYGYTF. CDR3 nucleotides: TGTGCCAGCAGTTACTCTAGGGAGGCCAACTATGGCTACACCTTC.

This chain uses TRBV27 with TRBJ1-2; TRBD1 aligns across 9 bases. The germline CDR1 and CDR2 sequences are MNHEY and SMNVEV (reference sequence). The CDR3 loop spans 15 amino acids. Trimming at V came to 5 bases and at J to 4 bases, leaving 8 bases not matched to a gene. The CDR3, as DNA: TGTGCCAGCAGTCGCACAGGGGGCGCGATCTATGGCTACACCTTC. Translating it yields CASSRTGGAIYGYTF.